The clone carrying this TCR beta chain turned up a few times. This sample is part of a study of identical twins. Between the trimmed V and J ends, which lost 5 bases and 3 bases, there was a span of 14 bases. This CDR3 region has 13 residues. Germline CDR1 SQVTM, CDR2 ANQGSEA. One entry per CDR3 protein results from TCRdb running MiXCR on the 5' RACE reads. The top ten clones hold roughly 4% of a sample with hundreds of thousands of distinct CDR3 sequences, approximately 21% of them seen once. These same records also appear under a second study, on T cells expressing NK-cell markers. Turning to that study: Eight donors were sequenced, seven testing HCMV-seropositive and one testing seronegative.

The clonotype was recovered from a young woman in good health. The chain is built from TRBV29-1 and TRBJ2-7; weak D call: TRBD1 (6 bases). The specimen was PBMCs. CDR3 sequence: CSVLGQKNYEQYF. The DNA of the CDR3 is TGCAGCGTTCTCGGACAGAAGAACTACGAGCAGTACTTC.